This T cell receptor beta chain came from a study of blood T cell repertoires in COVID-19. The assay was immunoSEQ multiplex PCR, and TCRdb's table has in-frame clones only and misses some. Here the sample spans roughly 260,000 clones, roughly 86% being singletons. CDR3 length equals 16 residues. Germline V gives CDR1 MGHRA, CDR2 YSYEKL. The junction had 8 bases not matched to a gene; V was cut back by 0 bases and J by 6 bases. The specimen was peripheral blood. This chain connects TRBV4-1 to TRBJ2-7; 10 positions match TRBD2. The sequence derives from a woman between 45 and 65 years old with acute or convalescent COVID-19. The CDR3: CASSQDLASGRAEQYF. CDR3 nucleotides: TGCGCCAGCAGCCAAGATCTGGCTAGCGGGAGAGCCGAGCAGTACTTC.